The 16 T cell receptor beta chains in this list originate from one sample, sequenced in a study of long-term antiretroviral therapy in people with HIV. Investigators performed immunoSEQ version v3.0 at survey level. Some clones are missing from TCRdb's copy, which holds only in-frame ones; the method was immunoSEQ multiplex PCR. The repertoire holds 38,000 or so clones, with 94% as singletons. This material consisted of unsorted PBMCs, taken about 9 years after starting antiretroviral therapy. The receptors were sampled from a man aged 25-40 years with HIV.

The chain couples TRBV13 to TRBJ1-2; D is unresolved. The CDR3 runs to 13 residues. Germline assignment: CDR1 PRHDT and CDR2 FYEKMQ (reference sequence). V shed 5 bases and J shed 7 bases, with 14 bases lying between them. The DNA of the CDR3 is TGTGCCAGCAGCCGGACCTCGGTGGGTGGCTACACCTTC. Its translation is CASSRTSVGGYTF.

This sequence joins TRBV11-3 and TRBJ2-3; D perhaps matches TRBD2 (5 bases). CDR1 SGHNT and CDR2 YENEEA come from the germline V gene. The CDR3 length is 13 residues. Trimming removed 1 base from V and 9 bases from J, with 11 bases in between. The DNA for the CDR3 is TGTGCCAGCAGCTTAGGGGTTAGAGGGACGCAGTATTTT. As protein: CASSLGVRGTQYF.

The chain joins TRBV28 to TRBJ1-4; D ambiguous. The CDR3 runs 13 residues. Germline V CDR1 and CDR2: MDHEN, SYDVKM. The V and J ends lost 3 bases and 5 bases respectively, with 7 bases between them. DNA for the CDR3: TGTGCCAGCAGTTTGAGGGAAAATGAAAAACTGTTTTTT. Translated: CASSLRENEKLFF.

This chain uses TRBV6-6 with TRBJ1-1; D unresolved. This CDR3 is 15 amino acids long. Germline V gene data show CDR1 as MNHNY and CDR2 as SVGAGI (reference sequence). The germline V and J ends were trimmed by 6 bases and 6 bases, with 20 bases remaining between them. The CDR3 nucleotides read TGTGCCAGCAGCTCCGAGCTGGGGAATATCCCTGAAGCTTTCTTT. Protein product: CASSSELGNIPEAFF.

The CDR3 coding sequence is TGCGCCAGCAGGACAGGGCCGAATCAGCCCCAGCATTTT. Translation gives CASRTGPNQPQHF. V usage is TRBV5-1 and J usage is TRBJ1-5, with 7 bases matching TRBD1. Trimming at V came to 5 bases and at J to 4 bases, leaving 3 bases not matched to a gene. This CDR3 region has 13 residues. Germline lookup yields CDR1 SGHRS and CDR2 YFSETQ.

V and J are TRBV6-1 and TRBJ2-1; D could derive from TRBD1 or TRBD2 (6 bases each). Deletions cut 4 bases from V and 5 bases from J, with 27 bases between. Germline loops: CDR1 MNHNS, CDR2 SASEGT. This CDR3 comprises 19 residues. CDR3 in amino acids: CASSGPPWVGTTGDNEQFF. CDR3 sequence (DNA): TGTGCCAGCAGTGGGCCCCCCTGGGTTGGGACAACGGGGGACAATGAGCAGTTCTTC.

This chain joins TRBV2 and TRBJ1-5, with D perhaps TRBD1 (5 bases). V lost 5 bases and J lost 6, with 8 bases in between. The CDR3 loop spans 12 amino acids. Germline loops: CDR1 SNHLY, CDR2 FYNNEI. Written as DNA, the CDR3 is TGTGCCAGCAGTTACGGGGGTCAGCCCCAGCATTTT. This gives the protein CASSYGGQPQHF.

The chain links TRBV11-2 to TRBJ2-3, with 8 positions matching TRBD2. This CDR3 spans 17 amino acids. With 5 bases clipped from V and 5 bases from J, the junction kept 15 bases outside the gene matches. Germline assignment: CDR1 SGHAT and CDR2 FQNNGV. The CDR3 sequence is CASSPYSNRGGEDTQYF. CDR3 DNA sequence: TGTGCCAGCAGCCCATACTCAAACCGGGGGGGCGAAGATACGCAGTATTTT.

CDR3 coding DNA: TGTGCCATCAGTGAGCGTCGGGACAGGGATCATGGCTACACCTTC. It yields the protein CAISERRDRDHGYTF. The chain is built from TRBV10-3 and TRBJ1-2, with TRBD1 matching 9 bases. Germline V gene data show CDR1 as ENHRY and CDR2 as SYGVKD. The CDR3 sequence is 15 residues long. The junction had 7 bases not matched to a gene; V was cut back by 2 bases and J by 6 bases.

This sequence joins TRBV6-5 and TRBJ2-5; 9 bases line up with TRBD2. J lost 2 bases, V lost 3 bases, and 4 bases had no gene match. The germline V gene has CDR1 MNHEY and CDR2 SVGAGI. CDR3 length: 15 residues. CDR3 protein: CASSYSGGTQETQYF. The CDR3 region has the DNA TGTGCCAGCAGTTATAGCGGGGGTACACAAGAGACCCAGTACTTC.

The CDR3, as DNA: TGTGCCAGCAGCTCGTACCCGATAGGGGGGGACATAGCCAAAAACATTCAGTACTTC. Protein product: CASSSYPIGGDIAKNIQYF. This sequence joins TRBV5-6 and TRBJ2-4, with D possibly matching TRBD2 (7 bases). Germline values: CDR1 SGHDT, CDR2 YYEEEE. Trimming left V 3 bases short and J 0 bases short, with 22 bases between. The CDR3 consists of 19 residues. The variable domain in full, completed from reference TRBV5-6 and TRBJ2-4, reads DAGVTQSPTHLIKTRGQQVTLRCSPKSGHDTVSWYQQALGQGPQFIFQYYEEEERQRGNFPDRFSGHQFPNYSSELNVNALLLGDSALYLCASSSYPIGGDIAKNIQYFGAGTRLSVL.

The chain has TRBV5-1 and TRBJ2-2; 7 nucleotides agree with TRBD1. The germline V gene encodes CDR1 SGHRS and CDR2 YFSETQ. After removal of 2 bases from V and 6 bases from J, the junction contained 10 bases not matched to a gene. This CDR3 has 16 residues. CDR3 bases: TGCGCCAGCAGCTTCTCCCCAGACAGGGTAGCCGGGGAGCTGTTTTTT. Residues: CASSFSPDRVAGELFF.

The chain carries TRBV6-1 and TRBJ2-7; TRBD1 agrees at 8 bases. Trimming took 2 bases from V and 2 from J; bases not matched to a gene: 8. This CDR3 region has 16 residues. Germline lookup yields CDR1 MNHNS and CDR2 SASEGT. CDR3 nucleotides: TGTGCCAGCAGTGAATCCGAAGCGACAGGGGCCTACGAGCAGTACGTC. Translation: CASSESEATGAYEQYV.

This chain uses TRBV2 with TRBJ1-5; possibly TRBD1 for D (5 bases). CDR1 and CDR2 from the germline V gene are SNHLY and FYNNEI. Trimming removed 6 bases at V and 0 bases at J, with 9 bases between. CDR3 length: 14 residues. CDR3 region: CASRGQLSNQPQHF. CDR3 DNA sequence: TGTGCCAGCAGGGGGCAGCTTAGCAATCAGCCCCAGCATTTT. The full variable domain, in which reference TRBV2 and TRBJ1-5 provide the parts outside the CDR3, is EPEVTQTPSHQVTQMGQEVILRCVPISNHLYFYWYRQILGQKVEFLVSFYNNEISEKSEIFDDQFSVERPDGSNFTLKIRSTKLEDSAMYFCASRGQLSNQPQHFGDGTRLSIL.

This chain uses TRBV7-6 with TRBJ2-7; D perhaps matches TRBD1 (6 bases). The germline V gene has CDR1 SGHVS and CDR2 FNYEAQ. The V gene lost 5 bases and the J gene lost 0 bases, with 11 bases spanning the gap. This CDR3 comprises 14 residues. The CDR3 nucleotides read TGTGCCAGCAGCCTGGGACACCCCTCCTACGAGCAGTACTTC. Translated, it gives CASSLGHPSYEQYF.

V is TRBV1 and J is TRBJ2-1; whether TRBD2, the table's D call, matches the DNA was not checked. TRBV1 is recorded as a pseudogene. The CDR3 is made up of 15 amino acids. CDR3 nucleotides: TGCACCAGCAGCCAAGATCTAGCGGCCTACAATGAGCAGTTCTTC. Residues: CTSSQDLAAYNEQFF.